This TCR beta chain was sequenced in a study of blood T cells in healthy people across ages (dated by TCRdb to between 2014 and 2016). For the wider study: In model experiments, template switching captured about one uniquely barcoded TCR beta cDNA molecule for every two T cells. Using deep sequencing normalized with unique cDNA molecular identifiers, the study measured how TCR beta repertoire diversity changes with age. The donors were divided into four age groups: young (average approximately 17 years), middle-aged (about 39), aged (62) and long-lived (about 80). For two donors (one aged 18 to 30 and one aged 80 or older), the study analyzed two additional independent replicas of 1 million unique cDNA reads from the same blood draw. On the study overall, not on this receptor specifically: Estimates of total diversity based on one million sequenced T cells were regarded as lower bounds and as underestimates. A strong correlation was found between observed TCR beta diversity and the percentage of naive T cells measured by flow cytometry. Since profiling was done on bulk unsorted PBMCs, naive and antigen-experienced compartments could not be conclusively compared. Donor CMV infection status was unknown, potentially confounding age-related changes in expanded clonotypes. Observed TCR beta diversity per million T cells fell roughly linearly with age, and a significant reduction was already apparent by age roughly 40. Compared with the aged group, the long-lived group had more naive CD4+ T cells, fewer expanded clones and increased TCR diversity, suggesting age selection.

This clonotype was observed a few times. Its target antigen remains unknown. Per-base quality was not reported, and no clone a single base away is much larger than it. The library was produced with 5' RACE. Sequenced using an Illumina HiSeq 2500. A second roughly 6 to 12 cycle PCR used a sample-barcoded 5' primer and a J-beta primer mix. A unique molecular identifier was introduced onto each TCR beta cDNA molecule by a template-switch 5' adaptor carrying 12 random nucleotides. At least 2.5 million CDR3-containing paired-end reads were obtained from each sample. First-strand cDNA synthesis was performed from all RNA using the Mint cDNA synthesis kit, with priming by a TRBC-specific oligonucleotide. After uracil-DNA glycosylase treatment, a first 18-cycle PCR used universal primers M1SS and BC2_uni_R on all cDNA. In the source study's methods: For normalization, 1 million high-quality reads, each with a distinct molecular identifier, were randomly selected from each sample. Instead of being binned into consensus sequences, reads with shared molecular identifiers were discarded. MiTCR, with a Q25 quality threshold and the strictest error-elimination algorithm, was used for CDR3 identification, clonotype clustering and error correction. A nonparametric unseen species model with Euler transformation was used to estimate a lower bound on total TCR beta diversity. TCRdb reworked the public reads: Q25 trimming with fastp, MiXCR clone assembly, productive beta chains retained. Merged by CDR3 protein, the rows form single entries marked with the most common genes and DNA. V and J calls and clone size were set by TCRdb, not the authors. Here the sample has around 990,000 distinct CDR3 sequences; under 30% occur a single time. The ten largest make up 0.75% of the sample.

Deletion took 4 bases off V and 0 bases off J, with a span of 12 bases between the germline ends. Sequences LGHNA (CDR1) and YNFKEQ (CDR2) are obtained from the germline V gene. The CDR3 has 16 amino acids, counting the end cysteine and phenylalanine. CDR3 DNA is the only sequence kept; it has 48 bases, read in frame from the first base. The 39 donors, aged about 6 to 95 years, were systemically healthy Caucasian individuals from Russia. Roughly 11 milliliters of peripheral blood were drawn from each donor into EDTA-treated Vacutainer tubes. PBMCs were isolated by Ficoll-Paque density-gradient centrifugation, with at least 7 million obtained per sample. Total RNA was extracted from PBMCs with Trizol reagent, with at least 6 micrograms obtained per sample. Naive CD45RAhigh/CD27high T cell percentages were measured by flow cytometry on a PBMC aliquot from every donor. This sample also belongs to another study, concerning T cells of mothers and their children. According to the second study: The donors were nine systemically healthy Caucasian individuals, made up of three mothers and their six children. cDNA synthesis consumed the entire amount of extracted RNA, loaded at approximately 1.6 ug RNA in each 15 ul reaction. In the second PCR, the M1S primer introduced both the sample barcodes and 2-4 random nucleotides. Over 8 million TCR beta CDR3 reads were obtained for each mother, and some 3 million reads were obtained for each child. Thymic selection similarly shapes TCR recombination output in related and unrelated pairs, with minor effect from inherited differences. Related mother-child pairs always showed normalized repertoire overlap that was slightly higher than in unrelated mother-child pairs, though the difference was never significant. No persistent microchimeric T cell clones were found, with a detection sensitivity of around 100 clones per million clonotypes. The study used deep NGS to compare TCR beta repertoires of mothers and children, seeking features distinguishing related mother-child pairs from unrelated individuals. Mothers averaged about 40 +/- 4 years of age and children averaged approximately 11 +/- 4 years. Libraries were sequenced on Illumina HiSeq 2000 with 100+100 nt paired-end reads after adapter ligation with NEBNext reagents. To prevent cross-contamination, the mother and child libraries were prepared a month apart and were sequenced in separate runs. For each donor, somewhere between roughly 450,000 and 2,000,000 distinct TCR beta clonotypes were identified. Naive TCR beta clonotypes were estimated from low-frequency clonotypes matched to each donor's FACS-determined naive share, without sorting.

The source of this sequence is a girl between 2 and 10 years old in good health. The receptor chain draws on TRBV4-2 and TRBJ2-2; the D segment cannot be called with confidence. The source material was blood. The nucleotides read TGTGCCAGCAGCCGGGAACATGTCGCGAACACCGGGGAGCTGTTTTTT. This encodes CASSREHVANTGELFF.